Each of the 29 T cell receptor beta chains below was sequenced from the same sample in a study of PD-1 blockade in classical Hodgkin lymphoma. Time point given: cycle 4 day 1 (C4D1), after five to seven weeks of nivolumab. Every patient was affected by relapse after autologous stem cell transplantation, while exposure to brentuximab vedotin was not uniform. Magnetic depletion of non-target cells from thawed PBMCs yielded purified CD8+ T cells. Repertoires were generated with immunoSEQ multiplex PCR, while TCRdb's copy carries only in-frame clones and drops some. The table shows some 2,900 clones, with 75% to 90% occurring only once. This specimen consisted of CD8+ T cells from blood, obtained before the fourth cycle of nivolumab. The source is a human donor with classical Hodgkin lymphoma.

J is TRBJ2-2 and V is TRBV5-6; D gene unclear. The CDR3 is made up of 16 amino acids. Germline V CDR1 and CDR2: SGHDT, YYEEEE. The V gene lost 4 bases and the J gene lost 0 bases, with 13 bases spanning the gap. The CDR3 nucleotides are TGTGCCAGCAGCCCCTATCGACACTCGAACACCGGGGAGCTGTTTTTT. Translating gives CASSPYRHSNTGELFF.

The chain joins TRBV6-4 to TRBJ1-4, with 7 positions matching TRBD1. Germline CDR1 is MRHNA and CDR2 is SNTAGT. The ends lost 6 bases at V and 1 base at J; junction bases unmatched: 5. The CDR3 runs to 15 residues. CDR3 in amino acids: CASRVAGGTNEKLFF. The CDR3 nucleotides are TGTGCCAGCAGAGTAGCAGGGGGAACTAATGAAAAACTGTTTTTT.

This clone was recorded a few times. The chain employs TRBV6-5 and TRBJ2-7; the D is unclear. V shed 2 bases and J shed 6 bases, with 11 bases lying between them. The germline gives CDR1 MNHEY, CDR2 SVGAGI. The CDR3 spans 13 residues. DNA of the CDR3: TGTGCCAGCAGTTACGTGGCGGTGGGCGAGCAGTACTTC. Protein: CASSYVAVGEQYF.

The chain combines TRBV25-1 with TRBJ2-1; D ambiguous. There are 13 residues in the CDR3. Germline V gives CDR1 MGHDK, CDR2 SYGVNS. Trimming took off 3 bases at V and 2 bases at J, with 5 bases between the two ends. The CDR3 region has the DNA TGTGCCAGCAGTGAGGTGGCCTACAATGAGCAGTTCTTC. It translates to CASSEVAYNEQFF.

Relative to its sample, this clone is hyperexpanded (1% or more). This rearrangement joins TRBV7-6 to TRBJ2-2, with a possible D match to TRBD1 (5 bases). Germline CDR1 and CDR2: SGHVS and FNYEAQ. The CDR3 spans 14 residues. V lost 5 bases, J lost 5 bases, and 12 bases lay in between. The CDR3 region has the DNA TGTGCCAGCAGCATCAGGGTAGGGACCGGGGAGCTGTTTTTT. Protein sequence: CASSIRVGTGELFF.

J is TRBJ2-1 and V is TRBV29-1, with a tentative D call TRBD1 (7 bases). The V end was cut by 6 bases, the J end by 0 bases, with 15 bases between. The CDR3 consists of 15 residues. In germline, CDR1 is SQVTM, CDR2 ANQGSEA. DNA of the CDR3: TGCAGCGTCCCGGAGCAGGGGGGCTCCTACAATGAGCAGTTCTTC. Its translation: CSVPEQGGSYNEQFF.

The genes are TRBV10-3 and TRBJ1-2, with D possibly matching TRBD1 (5 bases). The CDR3 is 15 amino acids. The germline V gene has CDR1 ENHRY and CDR2 SYGVKD. V lost 4 bases and J lost 8, with 20 bases in between. Here the CDR3 reads CAISATGTAAKGYTF. The CDR3 DNA reads TGTGCCATCAGTGCCACCGGGACCGCCGCTAAAGGCTACACCTTC.

The gene calls are TRBV13 and TRBJ2-1; the D gene is possibly TRBD2 (5 bases). The V end was cut by 4 bases, the J end by 6 bases, with 13 bases between. The CDR3 contains 14 residues. Germline CDR1 PRHDT, CDR2 FYEKMQ (reference sequence). The CDR3 coding sequence is TGTGCCAGCAGCTCCGGGATAGGGTTCAATGAGCAGTTCTTC. This encodes CASSSGIGFNEQFF.

The J gene is TRBJ1-1, the V gene TRBV28; D is unresolved. V dropped 7 bases and J dropped 8 bases, with 20 bases sitting between them. This CDR3 region has 14 residues. Germline loops: CDR1 MDHEN, CDR2 SYDVKM. CDR3 loop: CASKLPGSGLEAFF. CDR3 DNA: TGTGCCAGCAAGCTTCCGGGGTCGGGTTTGGAAGCTTTCTTT.

This chain joins TRBV4-1 and TRBJ1-3; tentative D call: TRBD1 (5 bases). The ends were cut back, 2 bases at V and 2 bases at J, with 10 bases in the middle. The germline V gene has CDR1 MGHRA and CDR2 YSYEKL. The length of the CDR3 is 15 residues. CDR3 sequence reads: CASSQPGGTGNTIYF. For the CDR3, the DNA is TGCGCCAGCAGCCAACCCGGGGGGACTGGAAACACCATATATTTT.

The chain employs TRBV4-1 and TRBJ2-3; 8 bases match TRBD2. V dropped 3 bases and J dropped 1; count of bases not matched to a gene: 6. In germline, CDR1 is MGHRA, CDR2 YSYEKL. The CDR3 is 16 amino acids. CDR3 coding DNA: TGCGCCAGCAGCCACCCGGGACTAGGCGGCACAGATACGCAGTATTTT. Translating it yields CASSHPGLGGTDTQYF.

The chain carries TRBV7-8 and TRBJ2-3; 8 bases agree with TRBD2. Germline V lookup: CDR1 SGHVS, CDR2 FQNEAQ. The CDR3 is made up of 17 amino acids. Trimming cost V 2 bases and J 0 bases; bases outside gene matches: 7. CDR3: CASSLTRLAPSTDTQYF. Written as DNA, the CDR3 is TGTGCCAGCAGCTTAACCCGACTAGCGCCTAGCACAGATACGCAGTATTTT.

The chain uses TRBV4-3 and TRBJ2-7; 8 bases align to TRBD2. The J segment lost 7 bases and the V segment lost 1 base, leaving 15 bases of the junction unmatched. This CDR3 comprises 17 residues. CDR1 is LGHNA and CDR2 is YSLEER in the germline V gene. The CDR3 here is CASSQVASGTRSKEQYF. CDR3 sequence (DNA): TGCGCCAGCAGCCAAGTTGCTTCCGGGACTAGGAGTAAGGAGCAGTACTTC.

J is TRBJ2-3 and V is TRBV2; 10 nucleotides match TRBD2. The CDR3 spans 13 residues. The junction had 5 bases not matched to a gene; V was cut back by 10 bases and J by 4 bases. Germline loops: CDR1 SNHLY, CDR2 FYNNEI. CDR3 amino acids: CAISGGNSDTQYF. CDR3 DNA: TGTGCCATTAGCGGGGGGAATTCAGATACGCAGTATTTT. The full variable domain, in which reference TRBV2 and TRBJ2-3 provide the parts outside the CDR3, is EPEVTQTPSHQVTQMGQEVILRCVPISNHLYFYWYRQILGQKVEFLVSFYNNEISEKSEIFDDQFSVERPDGSNFTLKIRSTKLEDSAMYFCAISGGNSDTQYFGPGTRLTVL.

This clone came up a few times. This chain links TRBV4-1 with TRBJ1-1; D remains ambiguous. This CDR3 region has 14 residues. Trimming removed 0 bases at V and 4 bases at J, with 9 bases between. Germline CDR1 and CDR2: MGHRA and YSYEKL. The CDR3 DNA sequence: TGCGCCAGCAGCCAAGAGGAGGGAGCCACTGAAGCTTTCTTT. It translates to CASSQEEGATEAFF.

This chain connects TRBV7-2 to TRBJ2-1; 9 positions match TRBD1. V trimming: 5 bases; J trimming: 1 base; junction bases outside the gene matches: 6. The CDR3 consists of 16 residues. The germline CDR1 and CDR2 sequences are SGHTA and FQGNSA. In nucleotides, the CDR3 is TGTGCCAGCAGCCTCACAGGGGGCTCATCCTACAATGAGCAGTTCTTC. Its protein is CASSLTGGSSYNEQFF.

J is TRBJ1-2 and V is TRBV29-1, with TRBD1 matching 9 bases. V trimming: 7 bases; J trimming: 2 bases; junction bases outside the gene matches: 5. The CDR3 runs to 13 residues. CDR1 SQVTM and CDR2 ANQGSEA come from the germline V gene. The chain's CDR3 is CSATGGGNYGYTF. CDR3 sequence (DNA): TGCAGCGCAACAGGGGGCGGCAACTATGGCTACACCTTC.

The rearrangement uses TRBV18 and TRBJ2-1; D call uncertain. The CDR3 extends over 14 amino acids. In germline, CDR1 is KGHSH, CDR2 LQKENI. Trimming left V 3 bases short and J 5 bases short, with 11 bases between. CDR3 nucleotide sequence: TGTGCCAGCTCACCGTTGAGCCCCAACAATGAGCAGTTCTTC. Amino acid sequence: CASSPLSPNNEQFF.

V usage is TRBV4-1 and J usage is TRBJ1-1, with 8 bases matching TRBD1. The V segment lost 4 bases and the J segment 8 bases; nucleotides outside the gene matches: 18. Germline CDR1 is MGHRA and CDR2 is YSYEKL. The CDR3 has 17 residues. In DNA form, the CDR3 reads TGCGCCAGCAGCCTAAGTCTCTACCCTACGGGACAGGCCGAAGCTTTCTTT. Translation gives CASSLSLYPTGQAEAFF.

The J gene is TRBJ2-3, the V gene TRBV5-1, with TRBD1 matching 8 bases. The CDR3 is 15 amino acids. After removal of 0 bases from V and 6 bases from J, the junction contained 6 bases not matched to a gene. Per germline, CDR1 SGHRS and CDR2 YFSETQ. CDR3 coding DNA: TGCGCCAGCAGCTTGGCAGCCAGGGGGCAGGATACGCAGTATTTT. Translation gives CASSLAARGQDTQYF.

The V and J genes are TRBV23-1 and TRBJ2-2; no reliable D call. TRBV23-1 is marked as an open reading frame, function uncertain. V was trimmed by 7 bases and J by 7 bases, leaving 7 bases between them. This CDR3 is built from 11 residues. CDR3 nucleotides: TGCGCCAGCATACACCTCGGGGAGCTGTTTTTT. It specifies CASIHLGELFF.

For the CDR3, the DNA is TGCGCCAGCAGAGGAGAGGGAATCAACGAGCAGTACTTC. It yields the protein CASRGEGINEQYF. This chain uses TRBV4-1 with TRBJ2-7, with D perhaps matching TRBD2 (5 bases). This CDR3 is 13 amino acids long. CDR1 and CDR2 (germline): MGHRA, YSYEKL. The ends were cut back, 6 bases at V and 5 bases at J, with 14 bases in the middle.

The chain has TRBV7-2 and TRBJ2-7; TRBD2 matches at 7 bases. Germline V lookup: CDR1 SGHTA, CDR2 FQGNSA. This CDR3 is built from 13 residues. V lost 1 base and J lost 4; bases outside the gene matches: 1. In DNA, the CDR3 is TGTGCCAGCAGCTTAGACGGGGGGTACGAGCAGTACTTC. Its protein is CASSLDGGYEQYF.

The rearrangement joins TRBV7-9 to TRBJ2-3, with D hard to call. The V gene's germline CDR1 is SEHNR and CDR2 FQNEAQ (reference sequence). Trimming took off 5 bases at V and 4 bases at J, with 7 bases between the two ends. The CDR3 is made up of 12 amino acids. The CDR3 DNA reads TGTGCCAGCAGCCCGCGGCCAGATACGCAGTATTTT. Translating it yields CASSPRPDTQYF.

In the case of this clone: The junction and the germline gene differ at one end; a read error may be behind it. The rearrangement joins TRBV7-3 to TRBJ2-7, with D possibly being TRBD2 (6 bases). The CDR3 extends over 14 amino acids. Germline V CDR1 and CDR2: SGHTA, FQGTGA. CDR3 coding DNA: TGTGTCAGCAGCCTCTTGGGAGGAGAAGACGAGCAGTACTTC. Protein sequence: CVSSLLGGEDEQYF.

The chain uses TRBV27 and TRBJ2-3, with TRBD1 matching over 11 bases. V lost 5 bases to trimming and J lost 4 bases; unmatched junction nucleotides: 5. CDR1 is MNHEY, CDR2 SMNVEV, per germline (reference sequence). This CDR3 comprises 15 residues. CDR3 coding DNA: TGTGCCAGCAGTGCCGGGACAGGGGGAGCAGATACGCAGTATTTT. This sequence encodes CASSAGTGGADTQYF.

The table lists this clone with a few counts. The genes are TRBV28 and TRBJ2-5, with a possible D match to TRBD2 (7 bases). The CDR3 has 14 residues. Germline V gene sequence: CDR1 MDHEN, CDR2 SYDVKM. Trimming removed 3 bases from V and 3 bases from J, with 11 bases in between. DNA for the CDR3: TGTGCCAGCAGTTTGGAGGGGGGGGAAGAGACCCAGTACTTC. Its translation is CASSLEGGEETQYF. Together with reference TRBV28 and TRBJ2-5, the CDR3 gives the full variable domain: DVKVTQSSRYLVKRTGEKVFLECVQDMDHENMFWYRQDPGLGLRLIYFSYDVKMKEKGDIPEGYSVSREKKERFSLILESASTNQTSMYLCASSLEGGEETQYFGPGTRLLVL.

The chain carries TRBV29-1 and TRBJ2-3; unclear D gene. Germline CDR1 is SQVTM and CDR2 is ANQGSEA. Trimming pared 6 bases from V and 5 bases from J, leaving 15 bases between. The CDR3 sequence is 13 residues long. CDR3 in amino acids: CSVLSLGIDTQYF. DNA for the CDR3: TGCAGCGTCCTATCTTTGGGAATAGATACGCAGTATTTT.

The genes are TRBV6-6 and TRBJ2-5; tentatively, D is TRBD1 (6 bases). There are 15 residues in the CDR3. The germline V gene encodes CDR1 MNHNY and CDR2 SVGAGI (reference sequence). V was shortened by 5 bases and J by 2 bases, with 15 bases between the two germline ends. The CDR3 bases are TGTGCCAGCAGTGCCCCTCCGGGACATCAAGAGACCCAGTACTTC. It yields the protein CASSAPPGHQETQYF.